Listed here is a single T cell receptor beta chain. The antigen is not known. This sample was included in a study of T-cell memory formation after mild COVID-19. 5'RACE primed from the constant segment yielded TCR alpha and TCR beta cDNA libraries bearing sample barcodes and UMIs. One entry per CDR3 protein, called by TCRdb with MiXCR from the 5' RACE reads. The repertoire holds fewer than 150,000 distinct CDR3 sequences, with 11% to 15% as singletons. The V gene's germline CDR1 is SNHLY and CDR2 FYNNEI. The CDR3 contains 13 residues. V was pared by 8 bases and J by 0 bases, with 11 bases between. Broader study findings: Contracting CD8+ clones were enriched in EMRA, CD4+ mainly in CM and EM. There was a balanced CD4/CD8 profile in clones contracting day 15 to 85, and later expanders leaned CD4+.

The sequence derives from an adult woman who had mild COVID-19 (a few samples of this study predate the infection). Cell type and time point are not known. This rearrangement joins TRBV2 to TRBJ2-7; possibly TRBD1 or TRBD2 for D (6 bases each). Material: PBMCs or a T cell subset sorted from them (not recorded which). The CDR3 DNA reads TGTGCCAGCGGCGGGACATTCTCCTACGAGCAGTACTTC. This translates into CASGGTFSYEQYF. The full variable domain, its missing parts supplied by reference TRBV2 and TRBJ2-7, is EPEVTQTPSHQVTQMGQEVILRCVPISNHLYFYWYRQILGQKVEFLVSFYNNEISEKSEIFDDQFSVERPDGSNFTLKIRSTKLEDSAMYFCASGGTFSYEQYFGPGTRLTVT.